Presented here are 9 T cell receptor beta chains from one specimen sequenced in a study of blood T cells in healthy people across ages. Sample-barcoded 5' priming and a J-beta primer mix drove a second PCR of roughly 7 to 11 cycles. TCRdb called the 5' RACE reads again in MiXCR, with one record for every CDR3 protein. The sample comprises about 590,000 distinct CDR3 sequences, roughly 31% of which are singletons, and approximately 14% rests with the top ten. Input material: blood. The receptor source for this set is a woman aged 80 or older in good health.

This clonotype was detected a few times. The V and J genes are TRBV6-2 or TRBV6-3 and TRBJ1-2; D is perhaps TRBD1 (6 bases). The V gene's germline CDR1 is MNHEY and CDR2 SVGEGT. The ends were cut back, 7 bases at V and 8 bases at J, with 14 bases in the middle. This CDR3 has 12 amino acids. The CDR3 protein is CASTPDSRGYTF. The CDR3 DNA sequence: TGTGCCAGCACGCCGGACAGCAGAGGCTACACCTTC.

At least ten counts were recorded for this clonotype. The rearrangement links TRBV30 to TRBJ1-2; 8 positions match TRBD1. This CDR3 comprises 13 residues. Germline-derived CDR1 and CDR2 are GTSNPN and SVGIG (reference sequence). The J segment lost 8 bases and the V segment lost 3 bases, leaving 8 bases of the junction unmatched. CDR3 residues: CAWSAGQVGGYTF. CDR3 sequence (DNA): TGTGCCTGGAGCGCGGGACAGGTTGGCGGCTACACCTTC.

This clonotype was found a few times. A much bigger clone sits one base away, suggesting this may be a read error. This sequence joins TRBV6-5 and TRBJ2-7, with D hard to call. CDR1 is MNHEY, CDR2 SVGAGI, per germline. The CDR3 consists of 15 residues. The ends were cut back, 1 base at V and 6 bases at J, with 16 bases in the middle. This CDR3 is CASSYLRMGLGEQYF. The CDR3 DNA follows: TGTGCCAGCAGTTACTTAAGAATGGGGTTGGGCGAGCAGTACTTC.

The chain has TRBV20-1 and TRBJ2-5; TRBD1 agrees at 10 bases. The J call is uncertain, as TRBJ2-7 better fits the DNA end. The CDR3 is 16 amino acids. CDR1 DFQATT and CDR2 SNEGSKA come from the germline V gene (reference sequence). The CDR3 DNA reads as TGCAGTGCTAACGATCTACTGACAGGGGGCAGCTACGAGCAGTACTTC. This encodes CSANDLLTGGSYEQYF.

This clonotype was counted between two and nine times. A much larger clone differs by one base, so this may be a read error. This chain connects TRBV7-9 to TRBJ2-4; TRBD1 matches 7 bases. Germline V gives CDR1 SEHNR, CDR2 FQNEAQ (reference sequence). The CDR3 runs 17 residues. CDR3 DNA sequence: TGTACCAGCAGCTTCAGTATGTCGACAGGGGCCAAAAACATTCAGTACTTC. Encoded protein: CTSSFSMSTGAKNIQYF.

There are many counts of this clonotype. The chain recombines TRBV29-1 with TRBJ2-7; no firm D call. From germline, CDR1 is SQVTM and CDR2 ANQGSEA. The CDR3 is 15 residues long. The ends were cut back, 2 bases at V and 2 bases at J, with 16 bases in the middle. The DNA for the CDR3 is TGCAGCGTTGAATTAGCCGGATCACCTACCTACGAGCAGTACTTC. Its translation: CSVELAGSPTYEQYF.

The sample holds a few counts of this clonotype. The rearrangement joins TRBV7-3 to TRBJ1-1, with 7 nucleotides matching TRBD1. V lost 5 bases, J lost 5 bases, and 11 bases stayed unmatched. Germline CDR1 and CDR2: SGHTA and FQGTGA. The CDR3 covers 15 residues. In DNA form, the CDR3 reads TGTGCCAGCAGCACACAGGGGAGGGGGGTTACTGAAGCTTTCTTT. It yields the protein CASSTQGRGVTEAFF. Looking up the rest from reference TRBV7-3 and TRBJ1-1 gives the full variable domain: GAGVSQTPSNKVTEKGKYVELRCDPISGHTALYWYRQSLGQGPEFLIYFQGTGAADDSGLPNDRFFAVRPEGSVSTLKIQRTERGDSAVYLCASSTQGRGVTEAFFGQGTRLTVV.

This clonotype was picked up many times. V gene TRBV4-1 combines with J gene TRBJ2-3, with TRBD2 identical over 7 bases. Germline CDR1 reads MGHRA; CDR2 reads YSYEKL. CDR3 length: 16 residues. With V trimmed by 1 base and J by 4 bases, 8 bases remained unmatched. In DNA, the CDR3 is TGCGCCAGCAGCCAAGGGGATCGGCGGGGGTCAGATACGCAGTATTTT. This gives the protein CASSQGDRRGSDTQYF.

This rearrangement joins TRBV28 to TRBJ2-5, with D hard to call. Trimming cost V 3 bases and J 5 bases, with 13 bases left between them. This CDR3 has 14 residues. CDR1 is MDHEN, CDR2 SYDVKM, per germline. CDR3 sequence (DNA): TGTGCCAGCAGTTTGCCCCCAGGTTGGGAGACCCAGTACTTC. It encodes CASSLPPGWETQYF.